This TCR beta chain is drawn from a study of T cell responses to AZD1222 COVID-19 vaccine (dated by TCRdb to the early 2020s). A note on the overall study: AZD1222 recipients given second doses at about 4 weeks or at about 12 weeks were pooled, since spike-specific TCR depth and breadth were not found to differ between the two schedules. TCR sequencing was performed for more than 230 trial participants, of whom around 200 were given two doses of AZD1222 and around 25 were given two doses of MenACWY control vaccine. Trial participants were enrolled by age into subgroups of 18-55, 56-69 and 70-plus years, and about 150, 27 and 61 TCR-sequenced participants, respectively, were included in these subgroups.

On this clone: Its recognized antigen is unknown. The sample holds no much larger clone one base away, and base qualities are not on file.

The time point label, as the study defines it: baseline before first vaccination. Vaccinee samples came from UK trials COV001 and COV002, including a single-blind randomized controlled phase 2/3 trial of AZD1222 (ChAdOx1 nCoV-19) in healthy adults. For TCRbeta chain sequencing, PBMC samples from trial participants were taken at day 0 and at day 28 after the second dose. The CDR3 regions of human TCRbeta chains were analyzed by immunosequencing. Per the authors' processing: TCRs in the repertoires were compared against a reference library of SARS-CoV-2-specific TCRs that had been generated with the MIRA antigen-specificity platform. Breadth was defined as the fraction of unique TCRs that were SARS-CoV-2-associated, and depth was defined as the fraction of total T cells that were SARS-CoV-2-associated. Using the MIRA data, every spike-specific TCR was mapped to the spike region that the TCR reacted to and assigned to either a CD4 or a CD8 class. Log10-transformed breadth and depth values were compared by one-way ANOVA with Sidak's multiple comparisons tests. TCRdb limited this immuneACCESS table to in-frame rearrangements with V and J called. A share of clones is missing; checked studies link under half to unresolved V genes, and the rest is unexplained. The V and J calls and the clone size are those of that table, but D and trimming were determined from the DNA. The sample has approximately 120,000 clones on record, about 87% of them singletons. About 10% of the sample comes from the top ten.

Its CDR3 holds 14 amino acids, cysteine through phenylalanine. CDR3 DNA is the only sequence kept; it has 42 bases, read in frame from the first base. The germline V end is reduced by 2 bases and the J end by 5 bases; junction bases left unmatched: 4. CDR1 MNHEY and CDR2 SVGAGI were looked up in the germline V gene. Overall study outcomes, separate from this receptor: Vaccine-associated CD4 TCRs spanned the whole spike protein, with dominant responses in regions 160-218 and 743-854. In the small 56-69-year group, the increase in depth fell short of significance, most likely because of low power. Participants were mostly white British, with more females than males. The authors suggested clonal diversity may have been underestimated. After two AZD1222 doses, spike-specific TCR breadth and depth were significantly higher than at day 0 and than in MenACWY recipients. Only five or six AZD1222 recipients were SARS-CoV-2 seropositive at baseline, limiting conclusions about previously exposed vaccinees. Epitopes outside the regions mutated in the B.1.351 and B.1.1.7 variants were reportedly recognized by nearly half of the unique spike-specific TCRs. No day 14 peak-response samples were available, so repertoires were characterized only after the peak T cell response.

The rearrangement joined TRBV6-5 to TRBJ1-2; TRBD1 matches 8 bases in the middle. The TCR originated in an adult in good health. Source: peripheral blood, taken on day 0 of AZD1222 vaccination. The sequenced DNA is TGTGCCAGCAGTTACCAGGGGGCGGGGTATGGCTACACCTTC. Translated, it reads CASSYQGAGYGYTF.